This T cell receptor beta chain was sequenced in a study of technical replicates of blood from a few donors. TCRdb's copy holds only in-frame clones and misses some; the assay was immunoSEQ multiplex PCR. The sample has some 80,000 clones; around 97% are singletons. The germline V gene has CDR1 LGHNA and CDR2 YNFKEQ. V trimming: 2 bases; J trimming: 3 bases; junction bases outside the gene matches: 3. The CDR3 spans 14 residues. The rearrangement uses TRBV4-2 and TRBJ2-7; 8 bases line up with TRBD1. This TCR was sampled from a human donor in good health. Source material: T cells isolated from PBMCs. The CDR3 DNA reads TGTGCCAGCAGCCAATCTACAGGGGGCTACGAGCAGTACTTC. It translates to CASSQSTGGYEQYF.